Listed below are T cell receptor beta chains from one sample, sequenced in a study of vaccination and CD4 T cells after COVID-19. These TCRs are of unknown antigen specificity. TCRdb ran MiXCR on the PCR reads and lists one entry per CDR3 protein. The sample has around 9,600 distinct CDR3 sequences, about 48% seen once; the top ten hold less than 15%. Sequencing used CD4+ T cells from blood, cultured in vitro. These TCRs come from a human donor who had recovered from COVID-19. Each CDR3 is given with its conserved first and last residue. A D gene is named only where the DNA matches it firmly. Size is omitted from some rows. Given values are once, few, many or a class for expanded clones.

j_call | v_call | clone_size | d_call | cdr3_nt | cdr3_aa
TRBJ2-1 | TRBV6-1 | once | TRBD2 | TGTGCCAGCTCCCCGGGACTAGCGGGGGCCTACTCCTACAATGAGCAGTTCTTC | CASSPGLAGAYSYNEQFF
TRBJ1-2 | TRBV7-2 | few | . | TGTGCCAGCAGCTTAGGGACGGTTCACACCTTC | CASSLGTVHTF
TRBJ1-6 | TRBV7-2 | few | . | TGTGCCAGCAGCGTACAGCGGACTTCACCCCTCCACTTT | CASSVQRTSPLHF
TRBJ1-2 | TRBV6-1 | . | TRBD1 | TGTGCCAGCTTGACTCGGGACAGGGGAGGCATGGGTGGCTACACCTTC | CASLTRDRGGMGGYTF
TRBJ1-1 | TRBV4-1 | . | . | TGCGCCAGCAGCCAATGGGTCATGAACACTGAAGCTTTCTTT | CASSQWVMNTEAFF
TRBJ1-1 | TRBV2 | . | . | TGTGCCAGCAGCCATCCCGGGACATTGATAGAAGCTTTCTTT | CASSHPGTLIEAFF
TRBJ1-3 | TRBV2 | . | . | TGTGCCAGCAGTCTCACAGCCTCTGGAAACACCATATATTTT | CASSLTASGNTIYF
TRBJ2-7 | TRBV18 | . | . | TGTGCCAGCTCACCTAGACAGGATGCCTACGAGCAGTACTTC | CASSPRQDAYEQYF
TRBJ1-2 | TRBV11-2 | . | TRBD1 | TGTGCCAGCAGCTCGACAGGGGGAAACTATGGCTACACCTTC | CASSSTGGNYGYTF
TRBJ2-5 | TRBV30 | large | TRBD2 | TGTGCCTGGAGTGTTACTAGCGGGGGAGAGACCCAGTACTTC | CAWSVTSGGETQYF
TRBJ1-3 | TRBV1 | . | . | TGCACCAGCAGCCAAGATAGGGGAGCTGGAAACACCATATATTTT | CTSSQDRGAGNTIYF